Included here is one T cell receptor (beta chain) sequence, with context. No antigen is known for it. Germline-derived CDR1 and CDR2 are DFQATT and SNEGSKA (reference sequence). V dropped 3 bases and J dropped 7 bases, with 13 bases sitting between them. The length of the CDR3 is 12 residues. This sample was taken from a study of blood T cells in healthy people across ages. General study findings and limits: While age rose, TCR beta diversity per million T cells dropped in a roughly linear way.

Each sample provided at least 5.5 micrograms of extracted total RNA. A sample-barcoded 5' primer and a J-beta primer mix were used in a second PCR of about 7 to 12 cycles. TCRdb called the 5' RACE reads again in MiXCR, with one record for every CDR3 protein. The table has some 1,500,000 distinct CDR3 sequences, under 55% seen once; the top ten hold under 5%. This TCR was sampled from a woman between 18 and 30 years old in good health. The material sequenced was blood. The genes are TRBV20-1 and TRBJ2-7, with D unresolved. The CDR3 here is CSARGGIGEQYF. The CDR3 DNA sequence: TGCAGTGCTAGGGGTGGGATTGGGGAGCAGTACTTC.